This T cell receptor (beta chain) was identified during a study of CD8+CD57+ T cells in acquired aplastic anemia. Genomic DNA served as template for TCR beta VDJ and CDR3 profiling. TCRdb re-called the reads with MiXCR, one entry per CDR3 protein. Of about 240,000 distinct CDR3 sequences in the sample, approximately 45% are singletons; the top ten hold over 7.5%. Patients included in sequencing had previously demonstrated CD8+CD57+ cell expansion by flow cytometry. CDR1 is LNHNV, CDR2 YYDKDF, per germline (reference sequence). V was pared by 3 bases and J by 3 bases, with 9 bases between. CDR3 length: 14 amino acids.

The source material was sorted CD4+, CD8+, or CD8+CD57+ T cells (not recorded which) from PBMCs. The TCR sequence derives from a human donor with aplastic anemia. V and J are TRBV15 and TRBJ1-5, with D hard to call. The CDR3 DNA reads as TGTGCCACCAGCAGTGACAACTACAATCAGCCCCAGCATTTT. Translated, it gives CATSSDNYNQPQHF.